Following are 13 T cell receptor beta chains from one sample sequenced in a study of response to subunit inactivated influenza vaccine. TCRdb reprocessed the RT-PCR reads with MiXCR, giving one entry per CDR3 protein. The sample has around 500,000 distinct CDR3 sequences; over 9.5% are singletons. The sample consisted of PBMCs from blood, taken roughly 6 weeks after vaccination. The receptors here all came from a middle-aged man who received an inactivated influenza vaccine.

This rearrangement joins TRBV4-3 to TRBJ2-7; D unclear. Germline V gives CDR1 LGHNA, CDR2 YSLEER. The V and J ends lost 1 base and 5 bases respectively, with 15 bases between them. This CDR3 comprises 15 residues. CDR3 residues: CASSQGLSLNHEQYF. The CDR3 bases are TGCGCCAGCAGCCAAGGACTTTCGCTAAATCACGAGCAGTACTTC.

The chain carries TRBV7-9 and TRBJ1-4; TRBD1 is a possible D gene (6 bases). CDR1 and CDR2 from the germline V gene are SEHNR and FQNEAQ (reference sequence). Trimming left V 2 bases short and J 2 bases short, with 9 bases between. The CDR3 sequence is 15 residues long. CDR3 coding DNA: TGTGCCAGCAGCTTACAAACAGGGACTAATGAAAAACTGTTTTTT. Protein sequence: CASSLQTGTNEKLFF.

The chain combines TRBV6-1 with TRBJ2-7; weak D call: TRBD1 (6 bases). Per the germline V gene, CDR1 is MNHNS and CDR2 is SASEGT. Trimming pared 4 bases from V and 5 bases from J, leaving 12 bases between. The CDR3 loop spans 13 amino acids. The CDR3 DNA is TGTGCCAGCAGTGTAAGACAGGTTCACGAGCAGTACTTC. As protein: CASSVRQVHEQYF.

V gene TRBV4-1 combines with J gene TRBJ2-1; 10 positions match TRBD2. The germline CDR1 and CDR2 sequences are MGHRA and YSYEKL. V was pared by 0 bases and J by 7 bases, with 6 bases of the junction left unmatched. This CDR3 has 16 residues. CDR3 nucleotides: TGCGCCAGCAGCCAAGAGGCTAGCGGGGGCTTTAATGAGCAGTTCTTC. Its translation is CASSQEASGGFNEQFF.

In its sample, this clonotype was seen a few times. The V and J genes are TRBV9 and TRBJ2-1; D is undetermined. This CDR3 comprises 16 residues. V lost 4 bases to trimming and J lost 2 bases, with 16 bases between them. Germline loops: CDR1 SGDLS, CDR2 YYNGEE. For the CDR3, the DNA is TGTGCCAGCAGCTCCTCGTGGGCGGTTACCTACAATGAGCAGTTCTTC. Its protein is CASSSSWAVTYNEQFF.

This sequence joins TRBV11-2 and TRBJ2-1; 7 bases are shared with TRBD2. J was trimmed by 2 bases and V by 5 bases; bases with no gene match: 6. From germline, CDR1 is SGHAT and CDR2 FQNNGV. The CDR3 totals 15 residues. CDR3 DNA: TGTGCCAGCAGCACCTCCGGGACTACCTACAATGAGCAGTTCTTC. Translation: CASSTSGTTYNEQFF.

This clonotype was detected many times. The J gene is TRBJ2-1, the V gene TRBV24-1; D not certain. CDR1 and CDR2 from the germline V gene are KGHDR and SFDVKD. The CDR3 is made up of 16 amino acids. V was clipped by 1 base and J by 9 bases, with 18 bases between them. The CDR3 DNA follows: TGTGCCACCAGTGATTTCAGTCTCGGGCCGTTCGGTGAGCAGTTCTTC. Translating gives CATSDFSLGPFGEQFF.

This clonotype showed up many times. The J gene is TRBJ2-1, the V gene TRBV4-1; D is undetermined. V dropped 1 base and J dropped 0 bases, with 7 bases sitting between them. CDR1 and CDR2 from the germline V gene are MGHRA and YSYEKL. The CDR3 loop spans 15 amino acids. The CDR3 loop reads CASSQGHSSYNEQFF. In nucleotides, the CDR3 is TGCGCCAGCAGCCAAGGGCACAGCTCCTACAATGAGCAGTTCTTC.

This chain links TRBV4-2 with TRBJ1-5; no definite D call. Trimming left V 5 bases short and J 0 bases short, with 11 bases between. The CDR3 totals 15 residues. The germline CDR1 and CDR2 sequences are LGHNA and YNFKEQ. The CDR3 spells CASSEQITSNQPQHF. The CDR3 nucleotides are TGTGCCAGCAGCGAACAGATAACTAGCAATCAGCCCCAGCATTTT.

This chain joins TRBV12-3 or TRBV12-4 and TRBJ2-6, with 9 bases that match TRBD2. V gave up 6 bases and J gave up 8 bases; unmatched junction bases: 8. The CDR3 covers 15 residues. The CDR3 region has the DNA TGTGCCAGCAGCCCACGTAGCGGGGGCCCCAACGTCCTGACTTTC. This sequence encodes CASSPRSGGPNVLTF.

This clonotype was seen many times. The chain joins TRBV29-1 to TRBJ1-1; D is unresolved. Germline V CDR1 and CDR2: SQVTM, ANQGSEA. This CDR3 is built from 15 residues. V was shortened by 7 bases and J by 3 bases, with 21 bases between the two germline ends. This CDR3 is CSAIESVHLDTEAFF. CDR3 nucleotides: TGCAGCGCTATAGAGAGCGTGCATTTGGACACTGAAGCTTTCTTT.

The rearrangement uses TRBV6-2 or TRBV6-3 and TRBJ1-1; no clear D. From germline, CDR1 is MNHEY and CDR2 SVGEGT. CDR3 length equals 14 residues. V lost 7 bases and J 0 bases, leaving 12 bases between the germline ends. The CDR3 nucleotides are TGTGCCAGCAATCTACAGCGATTGAACACTGAAGCTTTCTTT. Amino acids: CASNLQRLNTEAFF.

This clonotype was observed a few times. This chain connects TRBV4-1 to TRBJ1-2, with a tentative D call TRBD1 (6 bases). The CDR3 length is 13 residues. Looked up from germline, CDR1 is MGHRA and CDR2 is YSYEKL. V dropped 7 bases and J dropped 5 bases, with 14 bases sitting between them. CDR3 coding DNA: TGCGCCAGCAATCAAGGGACAAGATATGGCTACACCTTC. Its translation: CASNQGTRYGYTF.